This record looks at one T cell receptor beta chain sequence and its context. Its antigen is not identified. Trimming took off 1 base at V and 0 bases at J, with 7 bases between the two ends. Per germline, CDR1 SGHRS and CDR2 YFSETQ. The CDR3 is 14 amino acids. This sample was taken from a study of CD8 T cells in ankylosing spondylitis. Points from the study as a whole: Typical of ankylosing spondylitis blood, it appeared, was a TCR beta motif of fewer than ten highly homologous variants. Within matched ankylosing spondylitis synovial fluid, disease-linked clones were reportedly significantly enriched.

A single record per CDR3 protein comes from TCRdb applying MiXCR to the 5' RACE reads. Of about 52,000 distinct CDR3 sequences listed, 7.4% were seen once; the top ten hold around 8.7%. This TCR was sampled from a female donor with ankylosing spondylitis or in good health (not recorded which). This rearrangement joins TRBV5-1 to TRBJ1-2; D may be TRBD1 (6 bases). Sample: blood, either unsorted or a sorted T cell fraction (not recorded which). DNA of the CDR3: TGCGCCAGCAGCTTGCGACAGGCTAACTATGGCTACACCTTC. Protein product: CASSLRQANYGYTF.